Below are 5 T cell receptor beta chains sequenced from a single sample in a study of regulatory T cells in long-lasting Graves disease. Documented time point: newly diagnosed GD, antithyroid drugs for less than 3 months. Isolated PBMC RNA provided the starting material for the TCR library. Assembly of TCR beta libraries relied on iRepertoire HTBI primers together with Arm-PCR of CDR3 regions. A single record per CDR3 protein comes from TCRdb applying MiXCR to the multiplex PCR reads. This sample has some 200,000 distinct CDR3 sequences, with around a fifth found just once. The sample also formed part of further work on T cells in Graves' hyperthyroidism and ophthalmopathy.

This specimen was peripheral blood mononuclear cells (PBMCs), taken at new diagnosis, from a patient treated with antithyroid drugs. All receptors derive from a woman aged 25 to 39 with Graves disease.

In this sample, this clonotype turned up many times. The chain employs TRBV7-9 and TRBJ1-1, with 9 nucleotides matching TRBD1. This CDR3 has 20 residues. Germline V gives CDR1 SEHNR, CDR2 FQNEAQ (reference sequence). V lost 5 bases, J lost 0 bases, and 19 bases stayed unmatched. CDR3 loop: CASSPKFKLTGGPMNTEAFF. The CDR3 DNA reads as TGTGCCAGCAGCCCCAAATTTAAGTTAACAGGGGGCCCCATGAACACTGAAGCTTTCTTT.

Ten or more counts support this clonotype. The genes are TRBV5-1 and TRBJ2-4; no reliable D call. Trimming left V 1 base short and J 2 bases short, with 19 bases between. Germline CDR1 reads SGHRS; CDR2 reads YFSETQ. This CDR3 contains 18 residues. The CDR3: CASSLRPNGRDTKNIQYF. CDR3 coding DNA: TGCGCCAGCAGCTTGCGCCCGAATGGTAGAGATACCAAAAACATTCAGTACTTC.

This clonotype has a count of ten or more. The V call is TRBV6-1, the J call TRBJ2-1, with 7 bases aligning to TRBD1. V trimming: 3 bases; J trimming: 10 bases; junction bases outside the gene matches: 15. Germline V CDR1 and CDR2: MNHNS, SASEGT. CDR3 length: 16 residues. CDR3 amino acids: CASSERGLARGLEQFF. The CDR3 region has the DNA TGTGCCAGCAGTGAGAGGGGTCTAGCAAGGGGGCTAGAGCAGTTCTTC.

This clonotype was found many times. This chain joins TRBV5-8 and TRBJ1-4; D remains ambiguous. The CDR3 has 15 residues. V lost 4 bases, J lost 10 bases, and 20 bases lay in between. CDR1 SGHTS and CDR2 YDEGEE come from the germline V gene. The CDR3 DNA is TGTGCCAGCAGCAGATTGCCGAAAGGCGGTGGAAAACTGTTTTTT. Its protein is CASSRLPKGGGKLFF. Drawing the rest from reference TRBV5-8 and TRBJ1-4, the complete variable domain is EAGVTQSPTHLIKTRGQQATLRCSPISGHTSVYWYQQALGLGLQFLLWYDEGEERNRGNFPPRFSGRQFPNYSSELNVNALELEDSALYLCASSRLPKGGGKLFFGSGTQLSVL.

To note about this clonotype: One end of the junction does not line up with germline, which may come from a read error. The J gene is TRBJ2-3, the V gene TRBV30, with TRBD2 as a possible D gene (5 bases). The germline V gene has CDR1 GTSNPN and CDR2 SVGIG (reference sequence). This CDR3 comprises 15 residues. In nucleotides, the CDR3 is TGTGCCTGGGGAGAGGGTCATGGGTTCACAGATACGCAGTACTTT. Protein: CAWGEGHGFTDTQYF.